This section outlines one T cell receptor (beta chain) sequence together with its context. Unique molecular identifiers were incorporated when the TCRbeta library was constructed. MiXCR, applied by TCRdb to the PCR reads, yields one record per CDR3 protein. Of some 600,000 distinct CDR3 sequences in the sample, 13% were seen once. This sample is drawn from a study of T-cell reconstitution after alpha-beta-depleted transplantation in children. The CDR3 consists of 16 residues. V lost 0 bases to trimming and J lost 5 bases, with 16 bases between them. In germline, CDR1 is LNHNV, CDR2 YYDKDF (reference sequence).

This chain links TRBV15 with TRBJ2-5, with D possibly TRBD1 on 6 matching bases. The TCR originated in a male patient younger than 18 who had a stem cell transplant for acute myeloid leukemia, so the T cells may come from the graft donor. Sequencing was performed on PBMCs, mostly from graft donor cells, taken 360 days after TCRalphabeta/CD19-depleted stem cell transplant. The CDR3 DNA follows: TGTGCCACCAGCAGAGATCTCGGCAGGGGTTGGGAGACCCAGTACTTC. Its protein is CATSRDLGRGWETQYF.